This T cell receptor (beta chain) was sequenced for a study of OX40 agonist ivuxolimab in advanced cancers. Background on the study: Participants, approximately 81% male, averaged approximately 60 years of age, ranging from about 23 to 79.

Measured with immunoSEQ multiplex PCR; TCRdb has only the in-frame clones, and not every one. The sample has approximately 66,000 clones, around 91% seen once. Per the germline V gene, CDR1 is LNHNV and CDR2 is YYDKDF (reference sequence). The CDR3 is made up of 16 amino acids. Trimming took 0 bases from V and 0 from J, leaving 10 bases between them. This material consisted of CD4+ or CD8+ T cells sorted from blood, taken in a trial of the OX40 agonist ivuxolimab. V is TRBV15 and J is TRBJ2-3; D is undetermined. The receptor comes from an adult with an advanced solid tumor such as melanoma, head and neck, liver or kidney cancer. The CDR3 loop reads CATSRDRLASTDTQYF. In nucleotides, the CDR3 is TGTGCCACCAGCAGAGACAGACTTGCTAGCACAGATACGCAGTATTTT.